The 32 T cell receptor beta chains reported below all come from one sample, sequenced in a study of T cell changes during pregnancy in multiple sclerosis. TCRdb keeps only in-frame clones here, not all; method: immunoSEQ multiplex PCR. Of 100,000 or so clones listed, 80% to 95% are singletons. Sequences were derived from peripheral blood, sampled in the second trimester of pregnancy. The source of these receptors is a female donor with multiple sclerosis, enrolled in a pregnancy study.

V gene TRBV28 combines with J gene TRBJ2-1; 12 bases align to TRBD1. This CDR3 has 17 amino acids. From germline, CDR1 is MDHEN and CDR2 SYDVKM. With V trimmed by 6 bases and J by 7 bases, 13 bases remained unmatched. CDR3 protein: CASSPPQGTGGGNEQFF. Written as DNA, the CDR3 is TGTGCCAGCAGCCCTCCCCAGGGGACAGGGGGCGGGAATGAGCAGTTCTTC.

The genes are TRBV6-1 and TRBJ2-1; D is perhaps TRBD1 (6 bases). The CDR3 extends over 14 amino acids. The ends were cut back, 4 bases at V and 9 bases at J, with 16 bases in the middle. Per germline, CDR1 MNHNS and CDR2 SASEGT. CDR3 protein: CASSVRQGSSEQFF. DNA of the CDR3: TGTGCCAGCAGTGTGCGGCAGGGGTCGAGTGAGCAGTTCTTC.

This chain joins TRBV18 and TRBJ2-5, with 7 positions matching TRBD1. CDR3 length: 13 residues. V was pared by 6 bases and J by 4 bases, with 5 bases of the junction left unmatched. The germline gives CDR1 KGHSH, CDR2 LQKENI. CDR3: CASSRTGAETQYF. CDR3 nucleotide sequence: TGTGCCAGCTCGAGGACAGGAGCAGAGACCCAGTACTTC.

This clone was recorded only once. This rearrangement joins TRBV6-5 to TRBJ1-2; D is ambiguous. The germline V gene encodes CDR1 MNHEY and CDR2 SVGAGI. The V end was cut by 6 bases, the J end by 4 bases, with 12 bases between. The CDR3 is 13 amino acids. CDR3 nucleotides: TGTGCCAGCAGCTTAGCTTTTAGCTATGGCTACACCTTC. Encoded protein: CASSLAFSYGYTF.

This chain joins TRBV6-6 and TRBJ2-7; maybe TRBD2 (5 bases). This CDR3 has 13 amino acids. V dropped 7 bases and J dropped 2 bases, with 12 bases sitting between them. Germline CDR1 and CDR2: MNHNY and SVGAGI (reference sequence). As DNA, the CDR3 is TGTGCCAGCATAGGTCCGGGAACCTACGAGCAGTACTTC. This gives the protein CASIGPGTYEQYF.

The genes are TRBV4-1 and TRBJ2-7; 8 bases are shared with TRBD2. CDR1 MGHRA and CDR2 YSYEKL come from the germline V gene. The CDR3 runs to 17 residues. V was clipped by 1 base and J by 0 bases; unmatched bases: 8. CDR3 sequence reads: CASSQGVLAAFSYEQYF. The CDR3 nucleotides read TGCGCCAGCAGCCAAGGGGTACTAGCGGCCTTCTCCTACGAGCAGTACTTC.

V is TRBV5-1 and J is TRBJ2-1; 7 bases align to TRBD2. V gave up 4 bases and J gave up 0 bases; unmatched junction bases: 7. The CDR3 runs to 16 residues. Looked up from germline, CDR1 is SGHRS and CDR2 is YFSETQ. This CDR3 reads CASSPPGGSSYNEQFF. CDR3 DNA: TGCGCCAGCAGCCCCCCTGGCGGGAGCTCCTACAATGAGCAGTTCTTC.

This chain links TRBV9 with TRBJ1-2; D is possibly TRBD1 (5 bases). The CDR3 length is 15 residues. In germline, CDR1 is SGDLS, CDR2 YYNGEE. V was clipped by 0 bases and J by 4 bases, with 13 bases between them. The DNA for the CDR3 is TGTGCCAGCAGCGTAGGAAGCTCCGGGGGCTATGGCTACACCTTC. As protein: CASSVGSSGGYGYTF.

The rearrangement uses TRBV19 and TRBJ1-1, with TRBD1 matching 7 bases. Germline CDR1 LNHDA, CDR2 SQIVND (reference sequence). V trimming: 7 bases; J trimming: 4 bases; junction bases outside the gene matches: 3. CDR3 length equals 12 residues. This chain's CDR3 is CASKNRGTEAFF. CDR3 DNA: TGTGCCAGTAAAAACAGGGGCACTGAAGCTTTCTTT.

The chain is built from TRBV5-1 and TRBJ2-7; D possibly corresponds to TRBD2 (5 bases). Trimming shortened V by 4 bases and J by 2 bases, and 19 bases separated the two germline ends. The CDR3 runs to 16 residues. Germline V gene sequence: CDR1 SGHRS, CDR2 YFSETQ. CDR3 region: CASSPFLRRETYEQYF. The CDR3 coding sequence is TGCGCCAGCAGCCCATTCCTGCGTAGGGAGACCTACGAGCAGTACTTC.

J is TRBJ2-7 and V is TRBV28, with a possible D match to TRBD2 (6 bases). Germline V gene lookup returns CDR1 MDHEN and CDR2 SYDVKM. This CDR3 contains 13 residues. V was clipped by 4 bases and J by 4 bases, with 11 bases between them. CDR3 DNA: TGTGCCAGCAGTTGGGGGGACCGTTACGAGCAGTACTTC. This gives the protein CASSWGDRYEQYF. The full variable domain, rest sourced from reference TRBV28 and TRBJ2-7, is DVKVTQSSRYLVKRTGEKVFLECVQDMDHENMFWYRQDPGLGLRLIYFSYDVKMKEKGDIPEGYSVSREKKERFSLILESASTNQTSMYLCASSWGDRYEQYFGPGTRLTVT.

There are a few counts of this clone. This chain joins TRBV9 and TRBJ2-2; 7 bases align to TRBD1. The junction had 3 bases not matched to a gene; V was cut back by 7 bases and J by 0 bases. The CDR3 contains 14 residues. Germline values: CDR1 SGDLS, CDR2 YYNGEE. CDR3: CASGTVSNTGELFF. CDR3 sequence (DNA): TGTGCCAGCGGGACAGTATCGAACACCGGGGAGCTGTTTTTT.

This clone has only one observation. The rearrangement joins TRBV27 to TRBJ1-3; no firm D call. The germline CDR1 and CDR2 sequences are MNHEY and SMNVEV (reference sequence). The V and J ends lost 6 bases and 0 bases respectively, with 12 bases between them. The CDR3 runs to 15 residues. The CDR3 nucleotides are TGTGCCAGCAGACGCGACGGGAGCTCTGGAAACACCATATATTTT. Translating it yields CASRRDGSSGNTIYF.

V and J are TRBV6-1 and TRBJ2-1; D call uncertain. The CDR3 runs to 15 residues. V lost 1 base and J 4 bases, leaving 11 bases between the germline ends. CDR1 and CDR2 (germline): MNHNS, SASEGT. In nucleotides, the CDR3 is TGTGCCAGCAGTGAAGATCGCCGCAGTTACAATGAGCAGTTCTTC. Translating gives CASSEDRRSYNEQFF.

The chain uses TRBV19 and TRBJ1-1, with 10 bases identical to TRBD1. Germline CDR1 and CDR2: LNHDA and SQIVND (reference sequence). The ends lost 8 bases at V and 5 bases at J; junction bases unmatched: 2. The CDR3 length is 12 residues. CDR3 in amino acids: CASRQGATEAFF. The CDR3 DNA reads TGTGCCAGTCGACAGGGGGCAACTGAAGCTTTCTTT. Combining the CDR3 with reference TRBV19 and TRBJ1-1 gives the whole variable domain DGGITQSPKYLFRKEGQNVTLSCEQNLNHDAMYWYRQDPGQGLRLIYYSQIVNDFQKGDIAEGYSVSREKKESFPLTVTSAQKNPTAFYLCASRQGATEAFFGQGTRLTVV.

This chain joins TRBV7-9 and TRBJ2-2; maybe TRBD2 (6 bases). This CDR3 spans 16 amino acids. The V gene lost 5 bases and the J gene lost 1 base, with 14 bases spanning the gap. Germline V CDR1 and CDR2: SEHNR, FQNEAQ (reference sequence). In DNA, the CDR3 is TGTGCCAGCAGCCGGGGACTGCAACAGAACACCGGGGAGCTGTTTTTT. The encoded protein is CASSRGLQQNTGELFF.

The rearrangement links TRBV19 to TRBJ2-5; 10 bases map to TRBD2. The CDR3 contains 16 residues. Germline V lookup: CDR1 LNHDA, CDR2 SQIVND (reference sequence). Trimming at V came to 3 bases and at J to 5 bases, leaving 9 bases not matched to a gene. CDR3 nucleotide sequence: TGTGCCAGTAGTATCTTGGTCAGTAGCGGGAGGGAGACCCAGTACTTC. Amino acids: CASSILVSSGRETQYF.

The count of this clone is one. V and J are TRBV28 and TRBJ2-3, with a weak D call TRBD1 (6 bases). V gave up 3 bases and J gave up 6 bases, with 13 bases separating them. In germline, CDR1 is MDHEN, CDR2 SYDVKM. The CDR3 contains 14 residues. Here the CDR3 reads CASSFRGSGDTQYF. Here the CDR3 DNA reads TGTGCCAGCAGTTTTAGGGGGAGCGGCGATACGCAGTATTTT.

The chain uses TRBV7-8 and TRBJ2-1, with 10 bases that match TRBD2. The V gene's germline CDR1 is SGHVS and CDR2 FQNEAQ. This CDR3 spans 17 amino acids. Unmatched junction bases numbered 13, after V lost 4 bases and J lost 7 bases. DNA for the CDR3: TGTGCCAGCAGCTCGCCTTGGAGTAGCGGGAGGCCTAATGAGCAGTTCTTC. It is translated as CASSSPWSSGRPNEQFF.

The chain carries TRBV5-1 and TRBJ2-7, with 13 bases identical to TRBD2. The CDR3 loop spans 15 amino acids. Per the germline V gene, CDR1 is SGHRS and CDR2 is YFSETQ. V trimming: 3 bases; J trimming: 2 bases; junction bases outside the gene matches: 2. The CDR3 loop is CASSSGLAGPYEQYF. CDR3 DNA: TGCGCCAGCAGCTCGGGACTAGCGGGACCCTACGAGCAGTACTTC.

The chain has TRBV2 and TRBJ2-7, with 7 bases aligning to TRBD2. Trimming cost V 3 bases and J 3 bases; bases outside gene matches: 11. The germline gives CDR1 SNHLY, CDR2 FYNNEI. The CDR3 spans 16 residues. The CDR3: CASSESLAASFYEQYF. As DNA, the CDR3 is TGTGCCAGCAGTGAGAGTCTAGCGGCTTCGTTCTACGAGCAGTACTTC. The variable domain in full, with the rest retrieved from reference TRBV2 and TRBJ2-7, is EPEVTQTPSHQVTQMGQEVILRCVPISNHLYFYWYRQILGQKVEFLVSFYNNEISEKSEIFDDQFSVERPDGSNFTLKIRSTKLEDSAMYFCASSESLAASFYEQYFGPGTRLTVT.

CDR3 coding DNA: TGCGCCAGCCGACTCCCGGGAGAGGGCTCCTACAATGAGCAGTTCTTC. This codes for CASRLPGEGSYNEQFF. The rearrangement uses TRBV5-1 and TRBJ2-1, with D perhaps TRBD2 (6 bases). The ends were cut back, 7 bases at V and 0 bases at J, with 17 bases in the middle. This CDR3 comprises 16 residues. Germline V lookup: CDR1 SGHRS, CDR2 YFSETQ.

The V and J genes are TRBV6-6 and TRBJ2-7; tentatively, D is TRBD2 (5 bases). Between the trimmed V and J ends, which lost 4 bases and 7 bases, there was a span of 14 bases. The CDR3 contains 13 residues. CDR1 is MNHNY and CDR2 is SVGAGI in the germline V gene (reference sequence). CDR3 sequence (DNA): TGTGCCAGCAGTTTTGGACTGGAAGCAGAGCAGTACTTC. The encoded protein is CASSFGLEAEQYF.

This chain uses TRBV6-1 with TRBJ2-7; the match to TRBD1 covers 8 bases. Germline loops: CDR1 MNHNS, CDR2 SASEGT. The CDR3 is made up of 18 amino acids. V lost 0 bases, J lost 0 bases, and 10 bases stayed unmatched. CDR3 residues: CASSEARQGAGSSYEQYF. The CDR3 DNA sequence: TGTGCCAGCAGTGAAGCGCGGCAGGGGGCAGGATCCTCCTACGAGCAGTACTTC.

This chain uses TRBV5-1 with TRBJ2-2; TRBD2 aligns across 8 bases. The CDR3 is made up of 17 amino acids. V shed 4 bases and J 5 bases; nucleotides not matched to a gene: 13. The germline V gene encodes CDR1 SGHRS and CDR2 YFSETQ. In DNA, the CDR3 is TGCGCCAGCAGCCCCCGGGGCGGGAGGCCGGCTACCGGGGAGCTGTTTTTT. Protein: CASSPRGGRPATGELFF.

This chain joins TRBV4-2 and TRBJ2-5, with 11 bases matching TRBD2. The CDR3 contains 18 residues. V dropped 1 base and J dropped 4; count of bases not matched to a gene: 11. Germline V lookup: CDR1 LGHNA, CDR2 YNFKEQ. The CDR3 region has the DNA TGTGCCAGCAGCCAAGTAGTAGCGGGAGGGCCGGGAGGAGAGACCCAGTACTTC. This sequence encodes CASSQVVAGGPGGETQYF.

This CDR3 reads CASNHRGPQETQYF. In DNA, the CDR3 is TGTGCCAGCAACCACAGGGGCCCACAAGAGACCCAGTACTTC. V is TRBV7-2 and J is TRBJ2-5; 7 nucleotides align to TRBD1. V lost 7 bases, J lost 2 bases, and 7 bases stayed unmatched. The V gene's germline CDR1 is SGHTA and CDR2 FQGNSA. CDR3 length equals 14 residues.

This clone was seen a few times. The V call is TRBV19, the J call TRBJ2-2; D is uncertain. CDR1 is LNHDA and CDR2 is SQIVND in the germline V gene (reference sequence). The V gene lost 3 bases and the J gene lost 4 bases, with 9 bases spanning the gap. CDR3 length: 14 residues. This CDR3 is CASSMLPRTGELFF. CDR3 bases: TGTGCCAGTAGTATGTTACCGCGCACCGGGGAGCTGTTTTTT.

This clone occurred once. Here the CDR3 reads CASSSTGTSGGQTTQYF. CDR3 DNA sequence: TGTGCCAGCAGCTCGACCGGGACTAGCGGGGGCCAGACGACCCAGTACTTC. The V call is TRBV7-2, the J call TRBJ2-5; TRBD2 agrees at 14 bases. Germline assignment: CDR1 SGHTA and CDR2 FQGNSA. The CDR3 has 17 amino acids. J lost 7 bases, V lost 4 bases, and 11 bases had no gene match.

A single count supports this clone. The chain has TRBV5-5 and TRBJ1-1, with a tentative D call TRBD1 (5 bases). V lost 0 bases and J lost 5, with 14 bases in between. CDR3 length equals 15 residues. Germline V gene lookup returns CDR1 SGHKS and CDR2 YYEKEE (reference sequence). In nucleotides, the CDR3 is TGTGCCAGCAGCTTGGGACAGCTCGGGGGGACTGAAGCTTTCTTT. Translation: CASSLGQLGGTEAFF.

CDR3 bases: TGTGCCAGCAGCTTAGGACTAGCGTCGGCCTACGAGCAGTACTTC. It specifies CASSLGLASAYEQYF. The chain employs TRBV7-2 and TRBJ2-7; 8 bases align to TRBD2. Looked up from germline, CDR1 is SGHTA and CDR2 is FQGNSA. The CDR3 loop spans 15 amino acids. V was pared by 1 base and J by 2 bases, with 4 bases of the junction left unmatched.

In its sample, this clone was seen a few times. The V call is TRBV5-1, the J call TRBJ2-7; maybe TRBD2 (6 bases). Trimming took 1 base from V and 0 from J, leaving 11 bases between them. Germline V gives CDR1 SGHRS, CDR2 YFSETQ. This CDR3 comprises 15 residues. The CDR3 loop reads CASSLLPAGSYEQYF. Here the CDR3 DNA reads TGCGCCAGCAGCTTGTTGCCAGCGGGCTCCTACGAGCAGTACTTC.